This TCR beta chain comes out of a study of identical twins. A universal primer site was created by template switching, with the cDNA bearing unique molecular identifiers. TCRdb analysed the 5' RACE reads with MiXCR anew, one entry per CDR3 protein. This table holds around 1.7 million distinct CDR3 sequences, about 31% found once. Turning to this clonotype: What it binds is unknown.

The V gene's germline CDR1 is KGHDR and CDR2 SFDVKD. The CDR3 consists of 14 residues. Overall study results and limits: Compared with models, monozygotic twins showed more out-of-frame TCR alpha sharing. The study drew conclusions from cross-sectional statistical analysis, not from following the same donors.

The sequence was collected from a newborn girl in good health. V and J are TRBV24-1 and TRBJ2-7; no reliable D call. The J call is uncertain, as TRBJ2-5 better fits the DNA end. Material: cord blood. This chain's CDR3 is CATSDGPNGETQYF. In nucleotides, the CDR3 is TGTGCCACCAGTGATGGGCCTAACGGGGAGACCCAGTACTTC.